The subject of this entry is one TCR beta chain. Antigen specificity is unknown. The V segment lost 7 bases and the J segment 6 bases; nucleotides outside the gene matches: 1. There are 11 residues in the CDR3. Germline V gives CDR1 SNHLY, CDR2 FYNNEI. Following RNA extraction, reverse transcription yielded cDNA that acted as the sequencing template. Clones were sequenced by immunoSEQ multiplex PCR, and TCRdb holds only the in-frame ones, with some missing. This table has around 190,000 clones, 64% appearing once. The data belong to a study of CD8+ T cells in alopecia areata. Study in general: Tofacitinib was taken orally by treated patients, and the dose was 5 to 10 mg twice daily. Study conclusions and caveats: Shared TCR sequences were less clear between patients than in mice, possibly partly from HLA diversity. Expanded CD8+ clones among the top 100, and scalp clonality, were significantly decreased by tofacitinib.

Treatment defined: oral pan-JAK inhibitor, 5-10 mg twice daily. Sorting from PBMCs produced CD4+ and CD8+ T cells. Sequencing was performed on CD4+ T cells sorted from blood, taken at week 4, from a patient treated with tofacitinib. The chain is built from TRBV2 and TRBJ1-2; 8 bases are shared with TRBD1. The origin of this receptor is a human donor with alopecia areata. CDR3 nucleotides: TGTGCCAGCACGGGACAGGATGGCTACACCTTC. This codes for CASTGQDGYTF.